Listed below are T cell receptor beta chains from one sample, sequenced in a study of shared clonotypes between healthy human individuals. Generated by immunoSEQ multiplex PCR, the TCRdb table keeps only in-frame clones and is missing some. The sample includes roughly 2,500,000 clones, 93% of them seen just once. The specimen sequenced was naive CD4+ T cells from PBMCs. These TCRs come from a man younger than 35 in good health. Some clones in this sample may be carry-over from other donors' samples. Both conserved end residues are part of each CDR3. The D gene is left open where the match is weak. Expanded clones get a size class; other rows say once, few or many, or leave the size out.

j_call: TRBJ2-5; clone_size: few; v_call: TRBV5-1; d_call: .; cdr3_nt: TGCGCCAGCAGCGGGCAAGAGACCCAGTACTTC; cdr3_aa: CASSGQETQYF
j_call: TRBJ1-1; clone_size: .; v_call: TRBV10-3; d_call: .; cdr3_nt: TGTGCCATCAGTGGGGACTTCTCTGAAGCTTTCTTT; cdr3_aa: CAISGDFSEAFF
j_call: TRBJ1-5; clone_size: .; v_call: TRBV15; d_call: .; cdr3_nt: TGTGCCACCAGTATAGACAGGCGCAATCAGCCCCAGCATTTT; cdr3_aa: CATSIDRRNQPQHF
j_call: TRBJ1-5; clone_size: .; v_call: TRBV7-8; d_call: .; cdr3_nt: TGTGCCAGCAGCTTAGACAGGGGCAATCAGCCCCAGCATTTT; cdr3_aa: CASSLDRGNQPQHF
j_call: TRBJ2-1; clone_size: .; v_call: TRBV5-1; d_call: TRBD2; cdr3_nt: TGCGCCAGCAGCTCTGGACTAGCGGGAAGCGACCATCATTACAATGAGCAGTTCTTC; cdr3_aa: CASSSGLAGSDHHYNEQFF
j_call: TRBJ1-4; clone_size: .; v_call: TRBV7-9; d_call: .; cdr3_nt: TGTGCCAGCAGCTTGACAGGCGCCCCGCCTAATGAAAAACTGTTTTTT; cdr3_aa: CASSLTGAPPNEKLFF
j_call: TRBJ2-5; clone_size: .; v_call: TRBV7-6; d_call: .; cdr3_nt: TGTGCCAGCAGCTTCCGGACAGTCCAAGAGACCCAGTACTTC; cdr3_aa: CASSFRTVQETQYF
j_call: TRBJ2-1; clone_size: once; v_call: TRBV9; d_call: .; cdr3_nt: TGTGCCAGCAGCGTAGATGGCTCCTACAATGAGCAGTTCTTC; cdr3_aa: CASSVDGSYNEQFF
j_call: TRBJ2-1; clone_size: .; v_call: TRBV7-3; d_call: .; cdr3_nt: TGTGCCAGCAGCTACGTGGGAGTCGGAAATGAGCAGTTCTTC; cdr3_aa: CASSYVGVGNEQFF
j_call: TRBJ2-6; clone_size: .; v_call: TRBV19; d_call: .; cdr3_nt: TGTGCCAGTAGTAAGGGTCTGACAGCCTCTGGGGCCAACGTCCTGACTTTC; cdr3_aa: CASSKGLTASGANVLTF
j_call: TRBJ2-2; clone_size: .; v_call: TRBV5-4; d_call: .; cdr3_nt: TGTGCCAGCAGCTTGCTAGATGAAAACACCGGGGAGCTGTTTTTT; cdr3_aa: CASSLLDENTGELFF
j_call: TRBJ1-4; clone_size: .; v_call: TRBV28; d_call: TRBD1; cdr3_nt: TGTGCCAGCAGTTTGACAGGGGGTGAAAAACTGTTTTTT; cdr3_aa: CASSLTGGEKLFF
j_call: TRBJ1-1; clone_size: .; v_call: TRBV4-2; d_call: .; cdr3_nt: TGTGCCAGCAGCCAAGATTGGGCCTCCATGAACACTGAAGCTTTCTTT; cdr3_aa: CASSQDWASMNTEAFF
j_call: TRBJ2-2; clone_size: .; v_call: TRBV9; d_call: TRBD1; cdr3_nt: TGTGCCAGCAGCCCTTACCGGGACAGTCGCGGGGAGCTGTTTTTT; cdr3_aa: CASSPYRDSRGELFF
j_call: TRBJ2-7; clone_size: .; v_call: TRBV7-2; d_call: TRBD2; cdr3_nt: TGTGCCAGCAGTCGAATAGCGGGAGGGTTTTCGTACGAGCAGTACTTC; cdr3_aa: CASSRIAGGFSYEQYF
j_call: TRBJ1-3; clone_size: .; v_call: TRBV18; d_call: .; cdr3_nt: TGTGCCAGCTCACCAAACAGGGAACGTGGAAACACCATATATTTT; cdr3_aa: CASSPNRERGNTIYF
j_call: TRBJ2-2; clone_size: .; v_call: TRBV27; d_call: .; cdr3_nt: TGTGCCAGCAGTTTACAGGTTGCCGGGGAGCTGTTTTTT; cdr3_aa: CASSLQVAGELFF
j_call: TRBJ2-1; clone_size: .; v_call: TRBV4-3; d_call: TRBD2; cdr3_nt: TGCGCCAGCAGCCAAACCCCGGGACTAGCTAGCTACAATGAGCAGTTCTTC; cdr3_aa: CASSQTPGLASYNEQFF
j_call: TRBJ1-4; clone_size: .; v_call: TRBV27; d_call: .; cdr3_nt: TGTGCCAGCAGATCAGGGGAAACTGCAACTAATGAAAAACTGTTTTTT; cdr3_aa: CASRSGETATNEKLFF
j_call: TRBJ2-6; clone_size: .; v_call: TRBV28; d_call: .; cdr3_nt: TGTGCCAGCAGTCAACGACAGGGGGCCAACGTCCTGACTTTC; cdr3_aa: CASSQRQGANVLTF
j_call: TRBJ1-5; clone_size: .; v_call: TRBV5-6; d_call: .; cdr3_nt: TGTGCCAGCAGCTTCCGGACAGCAATCAATCAGCCCCAGCATTTT; cdr3_aa: CASSFRTAINQPQHF
j_call: TRBJ2-6; clone_size: .; v_call: TRBV5-1; d_call: TRBD1; cdr3_nt: TGCGCCAGCAGCTGGTCCGAGACAGGGGCTTCTGGGGCCAACGTCCTGACTTTC; cdr3_aa: CASSWSETGASGANVLTF
j_call: TRBJ2-6; clone_size: .; v_call: TRBV6-1; d_call: .; cdr3_nt: TGTGCCAGCAGTGCTTGGGGAGCGGCTGGGGCCAACGTCCTGACTTTC; cdr3_aa: CASSAWGAAGANVLTF
j_call: TRBJ1-1; clone_size: .; v_call: TRBV28; d_call: .; cdr3_nt: TGTGCCAGCAGTTTACCGGGGGCGCGTCGCACTGAAGCTTTCTTT; cdr3_aa: CASSLPGARRTEAFF
j_call: TRBJ2-7; clone_size: .; v_call: TRBV7-3; d_call: TRBD2; cdr3_nt: TGTGCCAGCAGCTTAACGTGGGCTAGCGGGCCCTACGAGCAGTACTTC; cdr3_aa: CASSLTWASGPYEQYF
j_call: TRBJ2-5; clone_size: once; v_call: TRBV5-1; d_call: .; cdr3_nt: TGCGCCAGCAGCCCCCGACCCCAAACGGAGGGTTTTATGTCCGAGACCCAGTACTTC; cdr3_aa: CASSPRPQTEGFMSETQYF
j_call: TRBJ1-2; clone_size: .; v_call: TRBV6-5; d_call: .; cdr3_nt: TGTGCCAGCACCCACTCGGGCGCCTATAACTATGGCTACACCTTC; cdr3_aa: CASTHSGAYNYGYTF
j_call: TRBJ2-2; clone_size: .; v_call: TRBV6-4; d_call: .; cdr3_nt: TGTGCCAGCAGCCGAAGTCATGGGGAGCTGTTTTTT; cdr3_aa: CASSRSHGELFF